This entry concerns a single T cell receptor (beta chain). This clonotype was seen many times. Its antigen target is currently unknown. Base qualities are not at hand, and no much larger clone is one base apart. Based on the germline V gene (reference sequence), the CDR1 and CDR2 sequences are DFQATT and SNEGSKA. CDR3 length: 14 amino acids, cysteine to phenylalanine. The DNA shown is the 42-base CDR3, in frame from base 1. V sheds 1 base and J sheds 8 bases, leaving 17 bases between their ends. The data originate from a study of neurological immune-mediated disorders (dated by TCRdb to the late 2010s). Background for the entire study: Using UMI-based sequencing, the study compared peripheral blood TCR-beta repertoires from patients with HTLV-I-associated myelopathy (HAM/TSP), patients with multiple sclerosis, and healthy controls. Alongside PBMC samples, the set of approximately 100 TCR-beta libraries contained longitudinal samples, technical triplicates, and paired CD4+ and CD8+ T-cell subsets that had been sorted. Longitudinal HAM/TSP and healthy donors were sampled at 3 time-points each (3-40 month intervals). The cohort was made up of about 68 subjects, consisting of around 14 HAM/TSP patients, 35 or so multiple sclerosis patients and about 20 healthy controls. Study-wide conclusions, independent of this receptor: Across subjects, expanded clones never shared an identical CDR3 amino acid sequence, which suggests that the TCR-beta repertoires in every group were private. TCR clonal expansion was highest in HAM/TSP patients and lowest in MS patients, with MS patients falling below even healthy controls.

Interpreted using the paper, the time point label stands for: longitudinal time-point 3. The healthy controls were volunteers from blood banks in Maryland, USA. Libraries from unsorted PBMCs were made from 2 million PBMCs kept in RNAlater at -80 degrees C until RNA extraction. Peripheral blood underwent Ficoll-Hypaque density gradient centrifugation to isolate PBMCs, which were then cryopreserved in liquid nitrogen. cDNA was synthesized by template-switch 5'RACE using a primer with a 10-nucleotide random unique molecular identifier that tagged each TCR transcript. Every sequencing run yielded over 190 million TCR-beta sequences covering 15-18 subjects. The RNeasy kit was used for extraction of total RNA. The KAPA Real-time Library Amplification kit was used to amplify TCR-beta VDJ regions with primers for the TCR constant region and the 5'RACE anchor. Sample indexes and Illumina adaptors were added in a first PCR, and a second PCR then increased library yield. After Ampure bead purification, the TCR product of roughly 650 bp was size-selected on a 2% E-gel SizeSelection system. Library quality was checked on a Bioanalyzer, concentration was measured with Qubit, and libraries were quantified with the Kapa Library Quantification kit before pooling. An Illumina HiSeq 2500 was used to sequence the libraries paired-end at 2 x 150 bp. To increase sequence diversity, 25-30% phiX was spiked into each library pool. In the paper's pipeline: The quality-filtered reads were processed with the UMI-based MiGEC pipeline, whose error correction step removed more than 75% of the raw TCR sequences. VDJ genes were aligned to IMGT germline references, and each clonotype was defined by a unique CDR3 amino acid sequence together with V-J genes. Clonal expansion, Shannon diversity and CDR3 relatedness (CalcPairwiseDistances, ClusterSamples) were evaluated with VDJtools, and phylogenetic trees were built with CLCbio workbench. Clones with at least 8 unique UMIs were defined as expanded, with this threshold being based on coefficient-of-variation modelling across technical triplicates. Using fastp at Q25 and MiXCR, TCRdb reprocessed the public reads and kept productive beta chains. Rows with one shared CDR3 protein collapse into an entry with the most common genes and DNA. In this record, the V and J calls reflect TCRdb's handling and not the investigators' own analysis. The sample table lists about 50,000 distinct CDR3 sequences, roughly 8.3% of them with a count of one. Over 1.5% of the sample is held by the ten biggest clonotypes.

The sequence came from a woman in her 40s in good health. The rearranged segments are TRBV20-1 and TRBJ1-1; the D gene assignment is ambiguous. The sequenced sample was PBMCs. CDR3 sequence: CSARGAAKADEAFF. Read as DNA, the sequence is TGCAGTGCTAGAGGGGCCGCCAAGGCCGACGAAGCTTTCTTT.